This TCR beta chain derives from a study of a mutant IDH1 vaccine in newly diagnosed glioma. TCRdb keeps only in-frame clones here, not all; method: immunoSEQ multiplex PCR. Of over 30,000 clones listed, roughly 90% are singletons. Turning to this clone: Its target is not known.

Time point in this sample: week 47, end of study. Vaccination comprised doses that each held 300 ug of mutant IDH1 20-mer peptide, plus topical imiquimod. This sample comprised PBMCs, obtained from a glioma patient whose treatment included an IDH1 peptide vaccine. The receptor's source is a woman between 40 and 55 years old with glioma.

CDR3 coding DNA: TGTGCCAGCTCACCACGGACAGGGGGCGGTACTGAAGCTTTCTTT. This codes for CASSPRTGGGTEAFF. The chain has TRBV18 and TRBJ1-1; TRBD1 matches at 11 bases. Per germline, CDR1 KGHSH and CDR2 LQKENI. This CDR3 region has 15 residues. With V trimmed by 1 base and J by 5 bases, 3 bases remained unmatched.